This T cell receptor (beta chain) emerged from a study of blood T cell repertoires in COVID-19. In the original processing: Amplified reference gene primers provided the basis for estimating nucleated cell counts. Here immunoSEQ multiplex PCR was the method, and the copy in TCRdb shows in-frame clones only, minus some. Clone size and V and J calls were adopted from that table, with D and trimming inferred from the DNA. In the table there are 150,000 to 200,000 clones, roughly 85% of which are singletons. CDR1 and CDR2 from the germline V gene are SGHKS and YYEKEE (reference sequence). J lost 4 bases, V lost 4 bases, and 4 bases had no gene match. The CDR3 runs 14 residues.

The V call is TRBV5-5, the J call TRBJ1-4; TRBD1 aligns across 7 bases. The sequenced material came from PBMCs or T cells enriched from blood (not recorded which). The source is an older woman in a cohort exposed to, infected with or recovered from COVID-19 (not recorded which). The CDR3 DNA reads as TGTGCCAGCAGCCTGGGACAGCTTAATGAAAAACTGTTTTTT. This encodes CASSLGQLNEKLFF.